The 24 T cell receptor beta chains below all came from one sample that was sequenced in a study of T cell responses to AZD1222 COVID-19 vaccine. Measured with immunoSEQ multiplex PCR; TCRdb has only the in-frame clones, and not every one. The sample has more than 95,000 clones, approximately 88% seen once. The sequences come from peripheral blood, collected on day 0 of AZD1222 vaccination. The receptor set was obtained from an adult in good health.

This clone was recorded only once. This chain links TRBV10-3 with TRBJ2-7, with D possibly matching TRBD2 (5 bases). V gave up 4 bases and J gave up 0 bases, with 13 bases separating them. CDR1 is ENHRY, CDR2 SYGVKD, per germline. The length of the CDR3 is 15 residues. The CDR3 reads CAISVGIPVSYEQYF. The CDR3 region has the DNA TGTGCCATCAGTGTCGGGATCCCCGTCTCCTACGAGCAGTACTTC.

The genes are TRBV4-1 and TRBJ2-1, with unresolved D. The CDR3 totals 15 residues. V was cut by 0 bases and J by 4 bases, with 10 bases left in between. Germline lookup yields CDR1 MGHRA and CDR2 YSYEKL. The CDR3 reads CASSQEGRLYNEQFF. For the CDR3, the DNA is TGCGCCAGCAGCCAAGAAGGGCGGCTATACAATGAGCAGTTCTTC.

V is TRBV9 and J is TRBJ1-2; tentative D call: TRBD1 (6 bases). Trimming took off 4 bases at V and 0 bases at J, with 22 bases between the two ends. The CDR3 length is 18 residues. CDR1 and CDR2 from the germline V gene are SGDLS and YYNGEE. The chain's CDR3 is CASSPRTGRGAANYGYTF. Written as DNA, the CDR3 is TGTGCCAGCAGCCCGCGGACTGGCCGGGGGGCGGCTAACTATGGCTACACCTTC.

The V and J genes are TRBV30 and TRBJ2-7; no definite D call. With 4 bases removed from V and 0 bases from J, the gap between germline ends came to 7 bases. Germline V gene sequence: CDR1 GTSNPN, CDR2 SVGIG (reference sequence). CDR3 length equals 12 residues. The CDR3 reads CAWNLPSYEQYF. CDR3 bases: TGTGCCTGGAACCTGCCCTCCTACGAGCAGTACTTC.

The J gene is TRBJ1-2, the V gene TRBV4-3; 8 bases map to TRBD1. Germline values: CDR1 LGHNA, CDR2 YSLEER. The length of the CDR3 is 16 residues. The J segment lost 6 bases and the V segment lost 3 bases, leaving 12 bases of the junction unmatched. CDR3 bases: TGCGCCAGCAGCCATGCTGGACAGGGTGGGGGCGATGGCTACACCTTC. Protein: CASSHAGQGGGDGYTF.

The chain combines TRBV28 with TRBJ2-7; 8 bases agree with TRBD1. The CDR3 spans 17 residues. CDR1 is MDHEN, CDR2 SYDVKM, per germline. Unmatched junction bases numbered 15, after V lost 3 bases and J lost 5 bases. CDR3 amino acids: CASSFPNDRGPGDEQYF. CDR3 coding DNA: TGTGCCAGCAGTTTCCCCAATGACAGGGGACCCGGAGACGAGCAGTACTTC.

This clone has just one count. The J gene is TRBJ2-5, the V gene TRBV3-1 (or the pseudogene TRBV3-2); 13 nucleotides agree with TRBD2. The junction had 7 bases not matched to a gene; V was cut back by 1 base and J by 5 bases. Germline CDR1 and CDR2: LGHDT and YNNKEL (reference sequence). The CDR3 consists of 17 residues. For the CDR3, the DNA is TGTGCCAGCAGCCAAGTGATTACTAGCGGGAGGGTGGAGACCCAGTACTTC. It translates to CASSQVITSGRVETQYF.

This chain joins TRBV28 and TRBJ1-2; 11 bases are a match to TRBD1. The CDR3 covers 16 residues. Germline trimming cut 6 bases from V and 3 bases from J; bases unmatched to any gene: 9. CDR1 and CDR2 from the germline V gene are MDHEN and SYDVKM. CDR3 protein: CASRSSPGQGDYGYTF. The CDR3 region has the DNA TGTGCCAGCAGATCTTCCCCGGGACAGGGGGACTATGGCTACACCTTC.

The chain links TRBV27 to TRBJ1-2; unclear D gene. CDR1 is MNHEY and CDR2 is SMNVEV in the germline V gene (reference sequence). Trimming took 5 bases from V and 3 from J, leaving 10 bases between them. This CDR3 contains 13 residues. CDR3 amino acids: CASSLGIDYGYTF. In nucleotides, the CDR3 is TGTGCCAGCAGTCTCGGGATCGACTATGGCTACACCTTC.

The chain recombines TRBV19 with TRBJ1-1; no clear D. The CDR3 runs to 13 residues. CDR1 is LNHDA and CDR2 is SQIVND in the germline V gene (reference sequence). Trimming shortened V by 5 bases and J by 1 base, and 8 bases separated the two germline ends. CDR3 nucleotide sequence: TGTGCCAGTAGTCCTGACTCGAACACTGAAGCTTTCTTT. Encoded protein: CASSPDSNTEAFF.

CDR3 protein: CASSQDFLAGEETQYF. The CDR3 DNA reads as TGTGCCAGCAGCCAAGATTTCCTAGCGGGAGAAGAGACCCAGTACTTC. The J gene is TRBJ2-5, the V gene TRBV4-2; TRBD2 aligns across 10 bases. The CDR3 runs 16 residues. Per germline, CDR1 LGHNA and CDR2 YNFKEQ. V lost 0 bases, J lost 3 bases, and 4 bases stayed unmatched.

CDR3 in DNA: TGCGCCAGCGTTCCAGGGGGACAGGGGGTGACCGGGGAGCTGTTTTTT. Amino acids: CASVPGGQGVTGELFF. The chain recombines TRBV10-2 with TRBJ2-2; TRBD1 aligns across 11 bases. This CDR3 has 16 amino acids. The germline CDR1 and CDR2 sequences are WSHSY and SAAADI. Trimming at V came to 8 bases and at J to 5 bases, leaving 10 bases not matched to a gene.

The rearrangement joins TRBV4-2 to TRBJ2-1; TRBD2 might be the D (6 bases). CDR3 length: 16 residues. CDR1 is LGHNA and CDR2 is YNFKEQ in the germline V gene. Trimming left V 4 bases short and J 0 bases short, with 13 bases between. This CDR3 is CASSLDSGSSYNEQFF. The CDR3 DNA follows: TGTGCCAGCAGCCTCGATAGCGGTTCCTCCTACAATGAGCAGTTCTTC.

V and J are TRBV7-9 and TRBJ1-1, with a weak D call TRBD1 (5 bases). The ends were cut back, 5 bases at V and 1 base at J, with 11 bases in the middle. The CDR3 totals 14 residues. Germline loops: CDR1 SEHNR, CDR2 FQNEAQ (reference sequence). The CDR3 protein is CASSGTPGNTEAFF. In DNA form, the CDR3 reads TGTGCCAGCAGCGGGACTCCGGGGAACACTGAAGCTTTCTTT.

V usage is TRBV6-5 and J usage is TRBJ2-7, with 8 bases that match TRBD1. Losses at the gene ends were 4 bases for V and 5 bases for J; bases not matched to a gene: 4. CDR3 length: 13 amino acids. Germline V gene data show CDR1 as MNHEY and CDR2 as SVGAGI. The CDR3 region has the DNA TGTGCCAGCAGTTTGGACAGGGTCGACGAGCAGTACTTC. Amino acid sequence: CASSLDRVDEQYF.

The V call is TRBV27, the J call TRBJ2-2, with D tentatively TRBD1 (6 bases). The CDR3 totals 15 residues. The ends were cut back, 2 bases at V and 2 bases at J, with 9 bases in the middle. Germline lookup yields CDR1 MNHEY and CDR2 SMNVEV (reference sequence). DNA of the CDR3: TGTGCCAGCAGTTTAACAGGGACCAACACCGGGGAGCTGTTTTTT. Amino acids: CASSLTGTNTGELFF.

The chain's CDR3 is CATYDRVNTGELFF. CDR3 nucleotide sequence: TGTGCCACTTATGACAGAGTGAACACCGGGGAGCTGTTTTTT. The V and J genes are TRBV19 and TRBJ2-2; TRBD1 might be the D (5 bases). The germline CDR1 and CDR2 sequences are LNHDA and SQIVND (reference sequence). V was cut by 10 bases and J by 1 base, with 13 bases left in between. The CDR3 has 14 amino acids.

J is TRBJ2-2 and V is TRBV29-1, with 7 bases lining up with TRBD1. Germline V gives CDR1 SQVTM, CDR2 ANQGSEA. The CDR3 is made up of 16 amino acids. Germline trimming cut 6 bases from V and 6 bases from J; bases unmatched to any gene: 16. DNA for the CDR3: TGCAGCGTATTAATGGGGACAGTTGGGTCTGCCGGGGAGCTGTTTTTT. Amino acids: CSVLMGTVGSAGELFF.

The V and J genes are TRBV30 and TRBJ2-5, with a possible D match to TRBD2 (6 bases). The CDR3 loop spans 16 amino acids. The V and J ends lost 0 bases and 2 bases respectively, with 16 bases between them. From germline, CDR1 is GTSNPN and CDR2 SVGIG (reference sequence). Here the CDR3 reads CAWSVLGGPFQETQYF. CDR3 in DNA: TGTGCCTGGAGTGTACTAGGAGGGCCCTTTCAAGAGACCCAGTACTTC.

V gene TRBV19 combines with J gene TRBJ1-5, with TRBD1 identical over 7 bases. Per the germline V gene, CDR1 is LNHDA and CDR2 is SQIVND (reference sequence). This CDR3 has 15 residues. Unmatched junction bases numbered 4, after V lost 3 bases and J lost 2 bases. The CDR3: CASSMGTVRNQPQHF. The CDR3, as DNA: TGTGCCAGTAGTATGGGGACAGTCCGCAATCAGCCCCAGCATTTT.

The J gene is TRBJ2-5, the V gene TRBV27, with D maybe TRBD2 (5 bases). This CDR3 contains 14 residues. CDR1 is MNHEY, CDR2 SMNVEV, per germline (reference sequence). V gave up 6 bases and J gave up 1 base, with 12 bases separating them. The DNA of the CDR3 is TGTGCCAGCAGGAGGACTCTAGCCCAAGAGACCCAGTACTTC. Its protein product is CASRRTLAQETQYF.

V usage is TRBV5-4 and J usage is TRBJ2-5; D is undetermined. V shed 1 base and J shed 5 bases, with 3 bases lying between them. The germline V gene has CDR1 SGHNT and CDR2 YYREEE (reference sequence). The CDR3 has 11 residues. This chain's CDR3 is CASSLYETQYF. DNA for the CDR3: TGTGCCAGCAGCTTGTATGAGACCCAGTACTTC.

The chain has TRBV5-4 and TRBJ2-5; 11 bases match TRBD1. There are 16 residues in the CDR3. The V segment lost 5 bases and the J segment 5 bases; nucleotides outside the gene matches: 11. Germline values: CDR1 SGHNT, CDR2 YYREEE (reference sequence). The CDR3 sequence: CASSSKDRGLLETQYF. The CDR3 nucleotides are TGTGCCAGCAGTTCAAAGGACAGGGGGCTTTTGGAGACCCAGTACTTC.

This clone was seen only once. CDR3 nucleotide sequence: TGTGCCAGCAGCTCCGGGCCTTACTGGGCGAACACCGGGGAGCTGTTTTTT. Its translation is CASSSGPYWANTGELFF. The chain is built from TRBV7-9 and TRBJ2-2, with D unresolved. From germline, CDR1 is SEHNR and CDR2 FQNEAQ (reference sequence). This CDR3 spans 17 amino acids. The ends were cut back, 4 bases at V and 0 bases at J, with 15 bases in the middle.